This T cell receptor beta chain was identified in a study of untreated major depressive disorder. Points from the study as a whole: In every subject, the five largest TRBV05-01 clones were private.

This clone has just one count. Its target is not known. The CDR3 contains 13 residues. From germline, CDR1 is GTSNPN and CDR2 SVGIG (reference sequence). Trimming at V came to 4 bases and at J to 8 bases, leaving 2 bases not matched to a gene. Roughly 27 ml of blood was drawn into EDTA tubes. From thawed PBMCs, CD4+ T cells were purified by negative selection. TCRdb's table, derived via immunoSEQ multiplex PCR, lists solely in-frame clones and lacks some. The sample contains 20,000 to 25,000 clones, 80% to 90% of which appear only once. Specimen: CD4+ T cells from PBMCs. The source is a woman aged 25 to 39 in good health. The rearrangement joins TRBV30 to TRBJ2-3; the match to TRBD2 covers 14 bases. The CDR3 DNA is TGTGCCTGGAAGACTAGCGGGGGGGGTACGCAGTATTTT. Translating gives CAWKTSGGGTQYF. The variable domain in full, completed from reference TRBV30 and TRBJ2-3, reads SQTIHQWPATLVQPVGSPLSLECTVEGTSNPNLYWYRQAAGRGLQLLFYSVGIGQISSEVPQNLSASRPQDRQFILSSKKLLLSDSGFYLCAWKTSGGGTQYFGPGTRLTVL.